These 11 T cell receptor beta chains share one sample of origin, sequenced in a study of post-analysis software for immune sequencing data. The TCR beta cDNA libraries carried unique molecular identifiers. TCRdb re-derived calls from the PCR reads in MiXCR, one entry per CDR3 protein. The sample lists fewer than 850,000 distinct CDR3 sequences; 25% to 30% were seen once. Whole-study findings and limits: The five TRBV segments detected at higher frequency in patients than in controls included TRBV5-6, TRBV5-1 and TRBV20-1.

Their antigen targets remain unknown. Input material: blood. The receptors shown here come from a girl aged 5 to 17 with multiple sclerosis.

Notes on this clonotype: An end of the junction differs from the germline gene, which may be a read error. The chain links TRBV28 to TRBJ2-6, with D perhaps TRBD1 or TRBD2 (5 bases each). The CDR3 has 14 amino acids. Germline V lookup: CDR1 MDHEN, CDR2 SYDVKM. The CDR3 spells CAVHGDAGGNVLTF. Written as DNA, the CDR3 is TGTGCCGTCCACGGAGATGCTGGGGGCAACGTCCTGACTTTC. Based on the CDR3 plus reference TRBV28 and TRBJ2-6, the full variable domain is DVKVTQSSRYLVKRTGEKVFLECVQDMDHENMFWYRQDPGLGLRLIYFSYDVKMKEKGDIPEGYSVSREKKERFSLILESASTNQTSMYLCAVHGDAGGNVLTFGAGSRLTVL.

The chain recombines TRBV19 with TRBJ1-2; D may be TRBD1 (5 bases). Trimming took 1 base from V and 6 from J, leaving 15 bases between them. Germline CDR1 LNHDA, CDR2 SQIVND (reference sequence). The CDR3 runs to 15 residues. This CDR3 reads CASSIGRSTAHGYTF. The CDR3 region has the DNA TGTGCCAGTAGTATAGGAAGGTCGACAGCGCATGGCTACACCTTC.

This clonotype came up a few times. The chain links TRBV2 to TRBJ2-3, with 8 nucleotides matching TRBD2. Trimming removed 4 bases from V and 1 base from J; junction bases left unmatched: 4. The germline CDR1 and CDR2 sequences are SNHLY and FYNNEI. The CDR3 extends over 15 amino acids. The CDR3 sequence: CASSALAAGTDTQYF. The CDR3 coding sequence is TGTGCCAGCAGTGCACTAGCGGCCGGCACAGATACGCAGTATTTT.

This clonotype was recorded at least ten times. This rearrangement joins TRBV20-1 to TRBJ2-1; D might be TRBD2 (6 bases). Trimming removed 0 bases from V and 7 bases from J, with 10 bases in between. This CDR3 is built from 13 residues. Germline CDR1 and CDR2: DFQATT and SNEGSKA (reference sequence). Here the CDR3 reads CSAREGGRNEQFF. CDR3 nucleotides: TGCAGTGCTAGAGAGGGAGGCCGAAATGAGCAGTTCTTC.

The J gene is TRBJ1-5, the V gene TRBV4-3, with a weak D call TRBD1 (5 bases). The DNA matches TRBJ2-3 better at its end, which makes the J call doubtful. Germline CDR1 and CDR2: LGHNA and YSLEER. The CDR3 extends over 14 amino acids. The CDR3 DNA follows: TGCGCCAGCAGCAAAAGATGGGGCTCTCAGCCCCAGTATTTT. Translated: CASSKRWGSQPQYF.

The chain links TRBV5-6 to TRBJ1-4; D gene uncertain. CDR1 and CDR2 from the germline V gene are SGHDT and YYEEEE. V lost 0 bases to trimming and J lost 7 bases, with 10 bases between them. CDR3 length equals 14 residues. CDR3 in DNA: TGTGCCAGCAGCTTGGGGCTGCTTGGTGAAAAACTGTTTTTT. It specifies CASSLGLLGEKLFF.

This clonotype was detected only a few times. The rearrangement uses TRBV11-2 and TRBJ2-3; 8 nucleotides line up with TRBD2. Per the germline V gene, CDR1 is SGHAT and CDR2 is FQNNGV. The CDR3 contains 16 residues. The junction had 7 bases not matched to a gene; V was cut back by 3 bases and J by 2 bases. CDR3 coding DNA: TGTGCCAGCAGCTTTCTCGGGGGGGGGCCCACAGATACGCAGTATTTT. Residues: CASSFLGGGPTDTQYF.

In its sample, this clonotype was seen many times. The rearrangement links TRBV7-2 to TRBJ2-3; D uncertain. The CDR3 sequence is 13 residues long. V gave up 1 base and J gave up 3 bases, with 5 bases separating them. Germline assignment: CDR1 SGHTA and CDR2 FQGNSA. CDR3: CASSLGGTDTQYF. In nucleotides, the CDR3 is TGTGCCAGCAGCTTAGGTGGGACAGATACGCAGTATTTT.

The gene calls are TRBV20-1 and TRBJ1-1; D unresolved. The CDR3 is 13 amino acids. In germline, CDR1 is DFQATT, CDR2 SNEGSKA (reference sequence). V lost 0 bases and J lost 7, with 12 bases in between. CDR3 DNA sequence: TGCAGTGCTAGAGACATAAGAAAACATGAAGCTTTCTTT. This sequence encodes CSARDIRKHEAFF.

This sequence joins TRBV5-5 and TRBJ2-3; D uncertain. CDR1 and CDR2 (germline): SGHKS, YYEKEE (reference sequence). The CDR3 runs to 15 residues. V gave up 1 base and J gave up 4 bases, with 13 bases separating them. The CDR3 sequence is CASSLLAGVPDTQYF. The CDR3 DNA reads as TGTGCCAGCAGCTTGTTGGCAGGTGTTCCAGATACGCAGTATTTT.

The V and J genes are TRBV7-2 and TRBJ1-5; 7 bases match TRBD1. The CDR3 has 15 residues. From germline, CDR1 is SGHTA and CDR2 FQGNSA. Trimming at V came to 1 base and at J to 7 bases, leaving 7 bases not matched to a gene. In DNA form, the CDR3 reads TGTGCCAGCAGCTTAGTCGGACAGGCCCGGCAGCCCCAGCATTTT. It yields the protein CASSLVGQARQPQHF.